Sequencing of this TCR beta chain was carried out in a study of T cell repertoires in cytomegalovirus infection. Study-wide background: Well-studied HLA-B-restricted CMV epitopes were used in the study alongside recently identified HLA-C-restricted ones. A matching HLA type, together with CMV infection, was signaled by public TCR beta signatures.

MiXCR was run by TCRdb on the reads, yielding one entry per CDR3 protein. Of under 850,000 distinct CDR3 sequences in the sample, around a third were seen once. The CDR3 extends over 15 amino acids. J gave up 6 bases and V 2 bases, and 7 bases lay outside the gene matches. Germline CDR1 SGHRS, CDR2 YFSETQ. Regarding the study as a whole: People with CMV and the relevant HLA were identified by cumulative public TCR beta family frequency. What dominated the ex vivo response were HLA-C-restricted CMV-specific TCR beta clonotypes.

This clonotype was observed a handful of times. The antigen is undetermined. The J gene is TRBJ2-1, the V gene TRBV5-1; 8 bases align to TRBD2. This TCR was recovered from a human donor in good health (CMV status not recorded). Some clones in this sample may be carry-over from other donors' samples. This sample comprised cultured PBMCs, obtained from culture after CMV antigen stimulation. Here the CDR3 DNA reads TGCGCCAGCAGCTTAGAACCCGGGACTAGCAATGAGCAGTTCTTC. Residues: CASSLEPGTSNEQFF.